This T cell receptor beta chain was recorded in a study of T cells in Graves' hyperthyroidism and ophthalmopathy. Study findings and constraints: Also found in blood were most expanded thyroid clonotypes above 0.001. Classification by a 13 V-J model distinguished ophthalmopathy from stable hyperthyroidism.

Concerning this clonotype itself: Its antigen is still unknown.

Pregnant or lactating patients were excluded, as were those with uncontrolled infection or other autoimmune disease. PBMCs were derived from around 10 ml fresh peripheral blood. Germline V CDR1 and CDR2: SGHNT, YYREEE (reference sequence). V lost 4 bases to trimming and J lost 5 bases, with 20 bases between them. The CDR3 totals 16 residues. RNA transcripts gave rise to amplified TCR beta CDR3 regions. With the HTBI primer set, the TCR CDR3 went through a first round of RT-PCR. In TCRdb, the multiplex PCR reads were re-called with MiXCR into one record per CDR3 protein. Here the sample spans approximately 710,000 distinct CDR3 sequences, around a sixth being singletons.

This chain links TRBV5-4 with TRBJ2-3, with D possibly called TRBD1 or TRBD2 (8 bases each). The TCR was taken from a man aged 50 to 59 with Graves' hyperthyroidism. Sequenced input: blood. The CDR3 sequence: CASSLQGASGLDTQYF. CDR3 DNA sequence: TGTGCCAGCAGCCTTCAGGGGGCTAGCGGGTTAGATACGCAGTATTTT.